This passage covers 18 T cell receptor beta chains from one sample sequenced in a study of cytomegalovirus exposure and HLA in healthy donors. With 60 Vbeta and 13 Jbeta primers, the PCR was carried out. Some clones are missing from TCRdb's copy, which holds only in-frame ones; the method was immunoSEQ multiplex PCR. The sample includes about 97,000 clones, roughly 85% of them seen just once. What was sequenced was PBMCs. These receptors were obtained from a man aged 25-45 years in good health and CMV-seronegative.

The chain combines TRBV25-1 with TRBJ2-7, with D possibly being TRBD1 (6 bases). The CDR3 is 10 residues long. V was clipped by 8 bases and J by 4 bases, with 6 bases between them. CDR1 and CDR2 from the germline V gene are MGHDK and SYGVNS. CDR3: CASGQYEQYF. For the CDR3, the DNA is TGTGCCAGCGGACAGTACGAGCAGTACTTC.

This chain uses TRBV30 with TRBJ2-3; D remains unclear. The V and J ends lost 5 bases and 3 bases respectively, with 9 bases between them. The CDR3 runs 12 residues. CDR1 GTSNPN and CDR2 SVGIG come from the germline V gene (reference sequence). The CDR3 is CAWAGVTDTQYF. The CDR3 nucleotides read TGTGCCTGGGCCGGAGTAACAGATACGCAGTATTTT.

The CDR3 DNA is TGCGCCAGCAGCCAAGGTCAGGGGGCCCCATACAATGAGCAGTTCTTC. Its translation: CASSQGQGAPYNEQFF. This chain links TRBV4-1 with TRBJ2-1, with TRBD1 matching over 8 bases. The CDR3 is 16 amino acids. Germline V CDR1 and CDR2: MGHRA, YSYEKL. V trimming: 1 base; J trimming: 4 bases; junction bases outside the gene matches: 6.

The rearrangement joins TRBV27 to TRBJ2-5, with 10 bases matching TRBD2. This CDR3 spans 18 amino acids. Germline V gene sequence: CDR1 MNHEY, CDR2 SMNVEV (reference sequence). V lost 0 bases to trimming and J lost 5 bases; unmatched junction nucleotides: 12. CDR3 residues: CASSLSALAGSRFETQYF. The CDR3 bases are TGTGCCAGCAGTTTATCAGCACTAGCGGGGTCTCGGTTTGAGACCCAGTACTTC.

CDR3 in amino acids: CASSPSGTAGDEQFF. In DNA, the CDR3 is TGTGCCAGCAGCCCTAGCGGCACAGCCGGGGATGAGCAGTTCTTC. The chain employs TRBV9 and TRBJ2-1, with 7 bases aligning to TRBD2. J was trimmed by 8 bases and V by 4 bases; bases with no gene match: 12. In germline, CDR1 is SGDLS, CDR2 YYNGEE. The CDR3 totals 15 residues.

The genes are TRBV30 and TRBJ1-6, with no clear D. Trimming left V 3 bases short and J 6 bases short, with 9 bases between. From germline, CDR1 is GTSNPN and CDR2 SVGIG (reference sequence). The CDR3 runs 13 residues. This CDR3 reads CAWREYPNSPLHF. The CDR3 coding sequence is TGTGCCTGGAGAGAGTACCCTAATTCACCCCTCCACTTT. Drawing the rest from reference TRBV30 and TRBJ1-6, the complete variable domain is SQTIHQWPATLVQPVGSPLSLECTVEGTSNPNLYWYRQAAGRGLQLLFYSVGIGQISSEVPQNLSASRPQDRQFILSSKKLLLSDSGFYLCAWREYPNSPLHFGNGTRLTVT.

This CDR3 reads CASSLASGIQETQYF. The CDR3 region has the DNA TGTGCCAGCAGCTTAGCTAGCGGGATCCAAGAGACCCAGTACTTC. This chain links TRBV7-9 with TRBJ2-5, with 8 bases that match TRBD2. The CDR3 spans 15 residues. J gave up 1 base and V 0 bases, and 1 base lay outside the gene matches. Germline V lookup: CDR1 SEHNR, CDR2 FQNEAQ (reference sequence).

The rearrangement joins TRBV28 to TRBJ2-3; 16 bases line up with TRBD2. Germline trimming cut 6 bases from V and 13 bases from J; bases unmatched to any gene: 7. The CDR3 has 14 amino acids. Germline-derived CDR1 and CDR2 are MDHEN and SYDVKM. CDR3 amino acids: CASRPGTSGGGEYF. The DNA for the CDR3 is TGTGCCAGCAGGCCTGGGACTAGCGGGGGGGGCGAGTATTTT.

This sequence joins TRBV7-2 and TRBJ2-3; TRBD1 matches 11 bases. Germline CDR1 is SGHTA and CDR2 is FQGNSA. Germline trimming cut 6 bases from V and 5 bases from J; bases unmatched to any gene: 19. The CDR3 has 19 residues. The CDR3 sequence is CASRLRGGTGGSRVDTQYF. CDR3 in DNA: TGTGCCAGCAGACTCCGTGGGGGGACAGGGGGTTCCCGGGTAGATACGCAGTATTTT.

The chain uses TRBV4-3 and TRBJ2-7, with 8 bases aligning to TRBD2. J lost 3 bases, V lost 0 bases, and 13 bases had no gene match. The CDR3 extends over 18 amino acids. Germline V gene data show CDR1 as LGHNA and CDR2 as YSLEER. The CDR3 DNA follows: TGCGCCAGCAGCCAAGATAGGGGCGGGGCGGGAGGCATCTACGAGCAGTACTTC. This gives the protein CASSQDRGGAGGIYEQYF.

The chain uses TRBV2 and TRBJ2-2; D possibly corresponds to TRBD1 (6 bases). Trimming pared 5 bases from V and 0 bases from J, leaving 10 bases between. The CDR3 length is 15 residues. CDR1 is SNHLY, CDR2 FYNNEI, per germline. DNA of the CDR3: TGTGCCAGCAGTACAGGGAGACCGAACACCGGGGAGCTGTTTTTT. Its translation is CASSTGRPNTGELFF.

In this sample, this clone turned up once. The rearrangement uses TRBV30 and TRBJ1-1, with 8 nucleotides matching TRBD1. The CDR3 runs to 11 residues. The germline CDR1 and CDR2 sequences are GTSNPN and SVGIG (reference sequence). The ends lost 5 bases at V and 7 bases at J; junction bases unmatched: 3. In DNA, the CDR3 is TGTGCCTGGGGGACAGGACGTGAAGCTTTCTTT. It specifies CAWGTGREAFF.

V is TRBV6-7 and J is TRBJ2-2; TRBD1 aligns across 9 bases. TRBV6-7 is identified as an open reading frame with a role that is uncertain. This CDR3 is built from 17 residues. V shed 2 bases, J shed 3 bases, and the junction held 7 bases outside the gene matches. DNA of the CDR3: TGTGCCAGCAGTTACCAAGACCGGGACAGGGACACCGGGGAGCTGTTTTTT. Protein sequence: CASSYQDRDRDTGELFF.

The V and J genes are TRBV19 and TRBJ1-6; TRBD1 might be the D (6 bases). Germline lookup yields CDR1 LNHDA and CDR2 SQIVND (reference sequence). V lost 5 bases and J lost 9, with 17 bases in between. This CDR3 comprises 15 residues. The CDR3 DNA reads TGTGCCAGTAGTCCACAGGGTAGCGCTTTTTCACCCCTCCACTTT. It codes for CASSPQGSAFSPLHF.

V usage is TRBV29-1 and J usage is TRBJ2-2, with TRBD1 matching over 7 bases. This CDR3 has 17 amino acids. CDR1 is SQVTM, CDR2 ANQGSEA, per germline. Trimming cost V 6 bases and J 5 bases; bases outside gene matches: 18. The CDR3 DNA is TGCAGCGTGACCGATGACAGGGTGGGAGTGGGTACCGGGGAGCTGTTTTTT. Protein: CSVTDDRVGVGTGELFF.

The CDR3: CASSLRDNNSPLHF. CDR3 coding DNA: TGTGCCAGCAGCTTACGGGATAATAATTCACCCCTCCACTTT. The chain uses TRBV7-9 and TRBJ1-6, with D unclear. Trimming removed 2 bases at V and 5 bases at J, with 7 bases between. The germline V gene has CDR1 SEHNR and CDR2 FQNEAQ (reference sequence). The CDR3 totals 14 residues.

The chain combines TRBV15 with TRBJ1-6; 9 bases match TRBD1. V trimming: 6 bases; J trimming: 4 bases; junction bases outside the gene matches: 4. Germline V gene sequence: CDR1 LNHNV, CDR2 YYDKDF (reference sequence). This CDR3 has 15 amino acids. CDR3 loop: CATSVGQGYNSPLHF. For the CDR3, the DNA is TGTGCCACCAGTGTGGGACAGGGTTATAATTCACCCCTCCACTTT.

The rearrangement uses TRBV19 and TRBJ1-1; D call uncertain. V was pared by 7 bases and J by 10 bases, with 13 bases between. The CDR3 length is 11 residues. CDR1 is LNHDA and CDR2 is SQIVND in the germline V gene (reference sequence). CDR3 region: CASTTQEGAFF. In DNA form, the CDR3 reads TGTGCCAGTACCACCCAGGAGGGAGCTTTCTTT. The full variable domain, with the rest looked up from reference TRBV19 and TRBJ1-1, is DGGITQSPKYLFRKEGQNVTLSCEQNLNHDAMYWYRQDPGQGLRLIYYSQIVNDFQKGDIAEGYSVSREKKESFPLTVTSAQKNPTAFYLCASTTQEGAFFGQGTRLTVV.